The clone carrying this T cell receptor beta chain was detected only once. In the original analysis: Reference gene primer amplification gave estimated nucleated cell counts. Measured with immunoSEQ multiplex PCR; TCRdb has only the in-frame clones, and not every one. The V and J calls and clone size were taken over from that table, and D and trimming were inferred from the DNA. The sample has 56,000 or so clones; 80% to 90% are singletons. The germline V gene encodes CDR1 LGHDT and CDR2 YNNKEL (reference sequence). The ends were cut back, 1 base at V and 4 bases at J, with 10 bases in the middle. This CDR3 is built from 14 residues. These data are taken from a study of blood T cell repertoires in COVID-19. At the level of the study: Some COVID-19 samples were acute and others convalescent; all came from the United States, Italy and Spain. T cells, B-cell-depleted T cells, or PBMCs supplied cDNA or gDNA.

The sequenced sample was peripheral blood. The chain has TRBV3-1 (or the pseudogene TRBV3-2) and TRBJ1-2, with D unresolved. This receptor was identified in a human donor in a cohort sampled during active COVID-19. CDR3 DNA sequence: TGTGCCAGCAGCCAAGTACCCAGGATCTATGGCTACACCTTC. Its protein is CASSQVPRIYGYTF.